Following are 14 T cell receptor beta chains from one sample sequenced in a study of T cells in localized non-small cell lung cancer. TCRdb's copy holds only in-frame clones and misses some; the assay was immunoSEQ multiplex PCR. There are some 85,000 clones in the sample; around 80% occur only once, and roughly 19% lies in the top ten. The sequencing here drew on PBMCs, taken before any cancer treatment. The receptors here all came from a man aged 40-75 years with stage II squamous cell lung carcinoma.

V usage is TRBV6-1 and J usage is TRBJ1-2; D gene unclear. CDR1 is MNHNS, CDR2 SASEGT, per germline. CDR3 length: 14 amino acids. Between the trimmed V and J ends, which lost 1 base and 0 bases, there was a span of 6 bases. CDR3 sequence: CASSEGNSNYGYTF. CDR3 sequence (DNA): TGTGCCAGCAGTGAAGGAAACTCTAACTATGGCTACACCTTC.

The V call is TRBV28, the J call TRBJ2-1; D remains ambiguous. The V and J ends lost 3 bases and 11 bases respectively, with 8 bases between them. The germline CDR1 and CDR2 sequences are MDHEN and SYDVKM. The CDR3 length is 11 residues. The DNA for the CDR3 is TGTGCCAGCAGTTTGACCAGGCAGCAGTTCTTC. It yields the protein CASSLTRQQFF.

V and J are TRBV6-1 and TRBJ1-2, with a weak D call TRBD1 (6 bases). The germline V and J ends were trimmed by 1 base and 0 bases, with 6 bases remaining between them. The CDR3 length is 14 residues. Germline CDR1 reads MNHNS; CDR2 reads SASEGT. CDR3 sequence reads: CASSEGTANYGYTF. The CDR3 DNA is TGTGCCAGCAGTGAAGGGACAGCTAACTATGGCTACACCTTC.

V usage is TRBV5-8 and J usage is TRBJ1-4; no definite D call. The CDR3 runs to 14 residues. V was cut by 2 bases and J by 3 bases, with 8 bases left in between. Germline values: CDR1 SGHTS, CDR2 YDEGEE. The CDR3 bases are TGTGCCAGCAGCTTAGGCAGGCCTAATGAAAAACTGTTTTTT. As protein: CASSLGRPNEKLFF.

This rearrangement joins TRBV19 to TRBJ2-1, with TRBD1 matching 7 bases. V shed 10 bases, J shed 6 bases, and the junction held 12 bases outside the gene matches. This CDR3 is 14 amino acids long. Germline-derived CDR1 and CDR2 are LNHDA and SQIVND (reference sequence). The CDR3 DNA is TGTGCCACCCAGGGACAGTCCGCCTTCAATGAGCAGTTCTTC. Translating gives CATQGQSAFNEQFF.

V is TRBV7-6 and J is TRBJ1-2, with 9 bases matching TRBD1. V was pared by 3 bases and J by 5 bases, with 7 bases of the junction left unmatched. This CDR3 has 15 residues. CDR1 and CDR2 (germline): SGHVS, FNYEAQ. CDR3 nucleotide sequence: TGTGCCAGCAGCTTCTGGACAGGGGACGGATATGGCTACACCTTC. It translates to CASSFWTGDGYGYTF.

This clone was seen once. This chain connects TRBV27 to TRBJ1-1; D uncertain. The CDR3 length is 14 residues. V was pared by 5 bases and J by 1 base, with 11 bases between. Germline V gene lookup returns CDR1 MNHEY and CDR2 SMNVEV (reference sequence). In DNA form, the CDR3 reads TGTGCCAGCAGTGGGAGGACGGCGAACACTGAAGCTTTCTTT. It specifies CASSGRTANTEAFF.

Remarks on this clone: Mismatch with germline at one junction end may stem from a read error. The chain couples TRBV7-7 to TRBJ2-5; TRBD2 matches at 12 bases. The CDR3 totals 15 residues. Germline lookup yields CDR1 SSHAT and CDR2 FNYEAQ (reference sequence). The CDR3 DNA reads TGTGCTAGCAGCAGACTAGCGGGAGATGGGGAGACCCAGTACTTC. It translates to CASSRLAGDGETQYF.

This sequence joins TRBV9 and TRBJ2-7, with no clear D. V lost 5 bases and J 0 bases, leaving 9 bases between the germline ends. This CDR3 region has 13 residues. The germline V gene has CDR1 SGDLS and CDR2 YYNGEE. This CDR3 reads CASSLGDSYEQYF. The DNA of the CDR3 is TGTGCCAGCAGTTTAGGAGACTCCTACGAGCAGTACTTC.

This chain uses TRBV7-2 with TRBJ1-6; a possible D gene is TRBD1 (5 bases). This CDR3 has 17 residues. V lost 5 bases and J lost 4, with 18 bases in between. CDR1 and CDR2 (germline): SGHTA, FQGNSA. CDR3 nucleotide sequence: TGTGCCAGCAGCCCACGACTTCAGGGTGGGTATAATTCACCCCTCCACTTT. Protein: CASSPRLQGGYNSPLHF.

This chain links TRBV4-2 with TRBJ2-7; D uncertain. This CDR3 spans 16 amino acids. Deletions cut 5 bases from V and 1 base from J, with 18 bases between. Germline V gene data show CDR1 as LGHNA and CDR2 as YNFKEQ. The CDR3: CASSEHLGDRSYEQYF. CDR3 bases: TGTGCCAGCAGCGAGCACCTTGGAGATAGGTCCTACGAGCAGTACTTC.

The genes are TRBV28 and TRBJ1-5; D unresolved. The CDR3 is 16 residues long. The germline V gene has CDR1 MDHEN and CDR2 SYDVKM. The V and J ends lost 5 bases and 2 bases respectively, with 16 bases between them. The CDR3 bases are TGTGCCAGCAGTAGCGTAGGGTCCCTAGGCAATCAGCCCCAGCATTTT. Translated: CASSSVGSLGNQPQHF.

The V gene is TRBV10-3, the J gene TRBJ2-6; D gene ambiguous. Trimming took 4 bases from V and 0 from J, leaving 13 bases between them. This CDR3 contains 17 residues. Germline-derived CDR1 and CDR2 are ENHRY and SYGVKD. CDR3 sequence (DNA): TGTGCCATCAGTGTGGACCGTAGCCACTCTGGGGCCAACGTCCTGACTTTC. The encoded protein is CAISVDRSHSGANVLTF.

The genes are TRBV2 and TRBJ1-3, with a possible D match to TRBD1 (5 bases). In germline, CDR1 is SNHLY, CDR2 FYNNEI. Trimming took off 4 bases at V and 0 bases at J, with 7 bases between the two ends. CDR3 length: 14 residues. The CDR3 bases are TGTGCCAGCAGTGGACAGCTCTCTGGAAACACCATATATTTT. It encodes CASSGQLSGNTIYF.